This T cell receptor beta chain was recovered during a study of cytomegalovirus exposure and HLA in healthy donors. The primer mix had 60 Vbeta and 13 Jbeta primers. Assay used: immunoSEQ multiplex PCR; TCRdb lists only in-frame clones, some missing. Among some 97,000 clones listed, roughly three quarters were seen once. From germline, CDR1 is KGHSH and CDR2 LQKENI. The CDR3 covers 15 residues. The junction had 3 bases not matched to a gene; V was cut back by 3 bases and J by 4 bases. The chain uses TRBV18 and TRBJ2-5, with TRBD2 matching over 12 bases. The sequencing input was PBMCs. The clonotype originates from a female donor in good health and CMV-seropositive. The CDR3 sequence is CASSPWTSGVETQYF. For the CDR3, the DNA is TGTGCCAGCTCACCTTGGACTAGCGGGGTAGAGACCCAGTACTTC.